What follows describes a single T cell receptor beta chain. Samples underwent the assay at deep level. Generated by immunoSEQ multiplex PCR, the TCRdb table keeps only in-frame clones and is missing some. The data contain 750,000 to 1,000,000 clones, about 91% of them singletons. This sample is part of a study of shared clonotypes between healthy human individuals. CD8 cells classed as naive were CD45RO-negative and positively selected for CCR7, excluding terminally differentiated effector memory CD45RA+ cells. This CDR3 comprises 14 residues. The germline CDR1 and CDR2 sequences are LNHDA and SQIVND (reference sequence). V shed 5 bases, J shed 5 bases, and the junction held 5 bases outside the gene matches.

This TCR was sampled from a man aged 25-45 years in good health. Material: naive CD8+ T cells sorted from blood. The chain has TRBV19 and TRBJ1-5, with TRBD1 matching 8 bases. The CDR3 region is CASSPDRVYQPQHF. Written as DNA, the CDR3 is TGTGCCAGTAGTCCGGACAGGGTTTATCAGCCCCAGCATTTT.